This T cell receptor (beta chain) was retrieved from a study of cytomegalovirus exposure and HLA in healthy donors. The study, taken as a whole, reports: CMV antigen specificity of three CMV-associated chains was confirmed in vitro. A later analysis found that most CMV-associated TCR beta chains appeared HLA-restricted.

These donors counted as nominally healthy when sampled, but unrecorded immune exposures were likely. A note on this clone: The antigen remains unidentified.

CDR1 LNHDA and CDR2 SQIVND come from the germline V gene (reference sequence). V lost 10 bases to trimming and J lost 5 bases; unmatched junction nucleotides: 13. This CDR3 has 15 amino acids. Primers for the PCR totalled 60 Vbeta and 13 Jbeta. Assay: immunoSEQ multiplex PCR; the TCRdb copy retains only in-frame clones and omits some. The sample shows around 100,000 clones, 70% to 80% of them seen only once. This clonotype originated in a male donor in good health and CMV-seropositive. The genes are TRBV19 and TRBJ2-2, with TRBD1 matching 7 bases. The specimen sequenced was PBMCs. CDR3 protein: CATNLLGTETGELFF. In DNA form, the CDR3 reads TGTGCCACTAATCTCCTAGGGACAGAAACCGGGGAGCTGTTTTTT.